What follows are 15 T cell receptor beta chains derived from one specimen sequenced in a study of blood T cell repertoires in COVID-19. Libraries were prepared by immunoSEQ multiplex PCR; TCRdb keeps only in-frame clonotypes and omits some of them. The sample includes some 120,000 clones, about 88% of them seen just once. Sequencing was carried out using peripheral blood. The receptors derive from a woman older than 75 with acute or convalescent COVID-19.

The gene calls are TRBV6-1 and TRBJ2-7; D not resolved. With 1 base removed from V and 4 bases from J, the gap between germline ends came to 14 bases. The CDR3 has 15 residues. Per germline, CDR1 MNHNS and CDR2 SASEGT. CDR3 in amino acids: CASSEGSRILYEQYF. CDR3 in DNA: TGTGCCAGCAGTGAAGGGTCGAGGATTCTGTACGAGCAGTACTTC.

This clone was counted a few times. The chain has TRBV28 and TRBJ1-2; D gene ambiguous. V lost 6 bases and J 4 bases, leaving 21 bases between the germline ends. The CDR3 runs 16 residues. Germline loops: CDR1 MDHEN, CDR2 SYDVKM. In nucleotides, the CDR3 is TGTGCCAGCAGGTCTCGCTCATATAGAGCGGGCTATGGCTACACCTTC. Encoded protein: CASRSRSYRAGYGYTF.

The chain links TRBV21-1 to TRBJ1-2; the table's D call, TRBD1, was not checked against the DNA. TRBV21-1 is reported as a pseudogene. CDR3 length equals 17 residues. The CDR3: CASSVRDRGHSNYGYTF. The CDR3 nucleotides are TGTGCCAGCAGCGTACGGGACAGGGGTCATTCTAACTATGGCTACACCTTC.

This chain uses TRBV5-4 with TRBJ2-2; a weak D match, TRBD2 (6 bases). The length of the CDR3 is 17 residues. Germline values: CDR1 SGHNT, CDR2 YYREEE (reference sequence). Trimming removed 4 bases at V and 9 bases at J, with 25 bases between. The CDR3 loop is CASSARTRSGVLRELFF. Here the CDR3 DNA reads TGTGCCAGCAGCGCCCGTACTAGATCGGGGGTACTCCGGGAGCTGTTTTTT.

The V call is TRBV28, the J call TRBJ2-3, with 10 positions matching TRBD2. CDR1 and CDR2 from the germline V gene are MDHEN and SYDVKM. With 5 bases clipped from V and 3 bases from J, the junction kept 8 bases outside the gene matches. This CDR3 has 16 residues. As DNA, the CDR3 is TGTGCCAGCAGTGAAGTACTAGCGGGACAAACAGATACGCAGTATTTT. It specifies CASSEVLAGQTDTQYF.

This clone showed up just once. The CDR3 DNA follows: TGTGCCAGCAGCACTCGGACAGGGCAAGAGACCCAGTACTTC. Translating gives CASSTRTGQETQYF. The rearrangement links TRBV5-8 to TRBJ2-5; 8 bases are a match to TRBD1. This CDR3 spans 14 amino acids. CDR1 and CDR2 (germline): SGHTS, YDEGEE. V shed 4 bases, J shed 2 bases, and the junction held 4 bases outside the gene matches.

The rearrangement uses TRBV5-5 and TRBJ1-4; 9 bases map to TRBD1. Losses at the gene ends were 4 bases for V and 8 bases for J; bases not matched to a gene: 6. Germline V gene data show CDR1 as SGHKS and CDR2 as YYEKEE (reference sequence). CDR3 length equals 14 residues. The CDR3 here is CASSRTGEREKLFF. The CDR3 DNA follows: TGTGCCAGCAGCAGGACAGGGGAAAGGGAAAAACTGTTTTTT.

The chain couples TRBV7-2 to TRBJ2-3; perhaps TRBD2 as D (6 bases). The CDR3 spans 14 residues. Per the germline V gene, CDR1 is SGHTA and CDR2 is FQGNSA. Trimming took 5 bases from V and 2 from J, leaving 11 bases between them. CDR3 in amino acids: CASSPGLSTDTQYF. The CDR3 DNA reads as TGTGCCAGCAGCCCGGGACTTTCCACAGATACGCAGTATTTT.

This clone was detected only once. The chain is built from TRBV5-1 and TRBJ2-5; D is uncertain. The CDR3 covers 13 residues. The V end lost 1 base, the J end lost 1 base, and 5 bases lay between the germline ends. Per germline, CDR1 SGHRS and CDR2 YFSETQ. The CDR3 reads CASSLQSQETQYF. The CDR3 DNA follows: TGCGCCAGCAGCTTGCAGTCCCAAGAGACCCAGTACTTC.

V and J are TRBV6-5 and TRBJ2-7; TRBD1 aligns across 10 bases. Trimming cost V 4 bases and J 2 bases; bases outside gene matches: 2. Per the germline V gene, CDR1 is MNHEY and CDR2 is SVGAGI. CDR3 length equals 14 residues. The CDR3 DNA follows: TGTGCCAGCAGTTGGGGACAGGGGCCCTACGAGCAGTACTTC. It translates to CASSWGQGPYEQYF.

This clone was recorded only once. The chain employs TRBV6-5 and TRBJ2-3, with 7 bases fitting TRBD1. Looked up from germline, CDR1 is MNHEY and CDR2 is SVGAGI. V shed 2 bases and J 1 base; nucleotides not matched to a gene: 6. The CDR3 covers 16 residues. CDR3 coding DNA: TGTGCCAGCAGTTACCCGACAGGGAGTGGCACAGATACGCAGTATTTT. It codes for CASSYPTGSGTDTQYF.

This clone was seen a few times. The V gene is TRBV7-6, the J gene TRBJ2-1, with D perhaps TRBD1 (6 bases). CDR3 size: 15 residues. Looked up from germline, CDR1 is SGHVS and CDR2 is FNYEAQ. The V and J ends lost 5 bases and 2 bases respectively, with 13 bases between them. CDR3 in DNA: TGTGCCAGCAGCGTTTCAGGGGTTGCCTACAATGAGCAGTTCTTC. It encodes CASSVSGVAYNEQFF. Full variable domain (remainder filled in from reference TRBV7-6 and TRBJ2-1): GAGVSQSPRYKVTKRGQDVALRCDPISGHVSLYWYRQALGQGPEFLTYFNYEAQQDKSGLPNDRFSAERPEGSISTLTIQRTEQRDSAMYRCASSVSGVAYNEQFFGPGTRLTVL.

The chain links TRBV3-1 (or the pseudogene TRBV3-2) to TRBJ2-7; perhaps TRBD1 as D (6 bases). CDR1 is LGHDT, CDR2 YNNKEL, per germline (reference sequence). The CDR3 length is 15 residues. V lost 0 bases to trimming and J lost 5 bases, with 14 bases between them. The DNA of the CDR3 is TGTGCCAGCAGCCAAGAGGCACAGGGAGCCCACGAGCAGTACTTC. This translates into CASSQEAQGAHEQYF.

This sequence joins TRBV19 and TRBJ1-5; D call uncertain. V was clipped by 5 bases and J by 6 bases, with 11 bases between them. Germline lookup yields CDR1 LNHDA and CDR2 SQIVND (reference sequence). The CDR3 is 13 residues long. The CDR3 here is CASSSGYSQPQHF. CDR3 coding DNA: TGTGCCAGTAGTTCGGGGTATTCTCAGCCCCAGCATTTT.

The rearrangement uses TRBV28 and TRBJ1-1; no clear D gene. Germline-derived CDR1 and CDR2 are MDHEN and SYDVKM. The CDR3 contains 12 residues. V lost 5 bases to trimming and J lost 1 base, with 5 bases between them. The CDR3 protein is CASSQKNTEAFF. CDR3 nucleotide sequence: TGTGCCAGCAGTCAAAAGAACACTGAAGCTTTCTTT.